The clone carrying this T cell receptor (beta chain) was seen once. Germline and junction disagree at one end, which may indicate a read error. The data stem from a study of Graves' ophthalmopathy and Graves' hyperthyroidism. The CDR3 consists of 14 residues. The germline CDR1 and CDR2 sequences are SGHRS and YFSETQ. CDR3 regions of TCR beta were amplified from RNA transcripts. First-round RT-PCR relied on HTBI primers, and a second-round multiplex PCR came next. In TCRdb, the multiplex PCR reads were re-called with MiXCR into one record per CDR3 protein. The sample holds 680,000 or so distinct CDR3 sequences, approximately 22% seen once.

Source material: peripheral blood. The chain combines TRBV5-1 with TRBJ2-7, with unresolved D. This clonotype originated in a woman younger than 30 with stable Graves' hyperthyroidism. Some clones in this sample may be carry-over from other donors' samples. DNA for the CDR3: TGCGCCATCAGCTTGCGACGGTCTTCCTACGAGCAGTACTTC. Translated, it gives CAISLRRSSYEQYF.